A single sample gave rise to the 7 T cell receptor beta chains below, sequenced in a study of cytomegalovirus exposure and HLA in healthy donors. PCR involved 60 Vbeta and 13 Jbeta primers. Some clones are missing from TCRdb's copy, which holds only in-frame ones; the method was immunoSEQ multiplex PCR. Of approximately 150,000 clones listed, about 70% are singletons. Material: PBMCs. Receptor source: a male donor in good health and CMV-seronegative.

This clone showed up just a few times. The V call is TRBV5-1, the J call TRBJ2-1; 10 nucleotides line up with TRBD2. The J segment lost 3 bases and the V segment lost 7 bases, leaving 4 bases of the junction unmatched. Germline-derived CDR1 and CDR2 are SGHRS and YFSETQ. This CDR3 region has 14 residues. The CDR3 spells CASEREGYYNEQFF. Written as DNA, the CDR3 is TGCGCCAGCGAGCGGGAGGGCTACTACAATGAGCAGTTCTTC.

The chain is built from TRBV19 and TRBJ2-2; TRBD1 matches at 9 bases. Germline CDR1 and CDR2: LNHDA and SQIVND (reference sequence). The CDR3 has 16 residues. Trimming at V came to 3 bases and at J to 5 bases, leaving 7 bases not matched to a gene. This CDR3 is CASSMVGQGGTGELFF. CDR3 sequence (DNA): TGTGCCAGTAGTATGGTGGGACAGGGTGGAACCGGGGAGCTGTTTTTT.

V gene TRBV27 combines with J gene TRBJ2-7; D might be TRBD1 (5 bases). Germline values: CDR1 MNHEY, CDR2 SMNVEV (reference sequence). Deletions cut 4 bases from V and 1 base from J, with 11 bases between. This CDR3 has 14 amino acids. CDR3 loop: CASSSRQQSYEQYF. The CDR3 DNA is TGTGCCAGCAGTTCCCGACAGCAATCCTACGAGCAGTACTTC.

There are a few counts of this clone. The chain has TRBV19 and TRBJ2-3, with D possibly matching TRBD2 (6 bases). The CDR3 contains 15 residues. V dropped 0 bases and J dropped 1 base, with 8 bases sitting between them. Looked up from germline, CDR1 is LNHDA and CDR2 is SQIVND (reference sequence). The CDR3 is CASSIEWGGTDTQYF. As DNA, the CDR3 is TGTGCCAGTAGTATAGAATGGGGGGGCACAGATACGCAGTATTTT.

The chain is built from TRBV30 and TRBJ1-6, with TRBD1 matching over 7 bases. Per germline, CDR1 GTSNPN and CDR2 SVGIG (reference sequence). Trimming cost V 6 bases and J 0 bases; bases outside gene matches: 5. This CDR3 comprises 15 residues. This CDR3 is CACVAGGSYNSPLHF. The CDR3 coding sequence is TGTGCCTGTGTTGCAGGGGGCTCCTATAATTCACCCCTCCACTTT. Using reference TRBV30 and TRBJ1-6 for the parts outside the CDR3, the full variable domain is SQTIHQWPATLVQPVGSPLSLECTVEGTSNPNLYWYRQAAGRGLQLLFYSVGIGQISSEVPQNLSASRPQDRQFILSSKKLLLSDSGFYLCACVAGGSYNSPLHFGNGTRLTVT.

The J gene is TRBJ1-4, the V gene TRBV9; D not certain. This CDR3 has 15 amino acids. Per the germline V gene, CDR1 is SGDLS and CDR2 is YYNGEE. Trimming shortened V by 4 bases and J by 4 bases, and 14 bases separated the two germline ends. The CDR3 spells CASSPGSLDNEKLFF. CDR3 nucleotides: TGTGCCAGCAGCCCCGGGAGCTTGGATAATGAAAAACTGTTTTTT. Full variable domain (missing parts from reference TRBV9 and TRBJ1-4): DSGVTQTPKHLITATGQRVTLRCSPRSGDLSVYWYQQSLDQGLQFLIQYYNGEERAKGNILERFSAQQFPDLHSELNLSSLELGDSALYFCASSPGSLDNEKLFFGSGTQLSVL.

The genes are TRBV19 and TRBJ1-1; 7 bases map to TRBD1. Germline CDR1 LNHDA, CDR2 SQIVND (reference sequence). The V and J ends lost 5 bases and 1 base, in that order; junction bases with no gene match: 7. CDR3 length: 15 amino acids. CDR3 in amino acids: CASSPRTGGNTEAFF. The CDR3 DNA reads TGTGCCAGTAGTCCACGGACAGGCGGGAACACTGAAGCTTTCTTT.